This T cell receptor (beta chain) is drawn from a study of cytomegalovirus exposure and HLA in healthy donors. Study-wide points: A later analysis reported that several of the most significant clusters appeared to be linked to common viral pathogens, among them Epstein-Barr virus. Rarity marked most TCR sequences, yet some public TCRs occurred in many donors.

PCR involved 60 Vbeta and 13 Jbeta primers. Data came from immunoSEQ multiplex PCR; TCRdb stores just in-frame clones and leaves some out. The sample lists 130,000 or so clones, roughly four fifths occurring once. Everyone who donated was a healthy bone marrow donor. The germline V and J ends were trimmed by 4 bases and 6 bases, with 21 bases remaining between them. CDR3 length: 15 amino acids. Germline V gene data show CDR1 as GTSNPN and CDR2 as SVGIG (reference sequence). Remarks on this clone: Its antigen is unknown.

V gene TRBV30 combines with J gene TRBJ1-2, with D possibly being TRBD1 (5 bases). This TCR was recovered from a man aged 25 to 45 in good health and CMV-seronegative. The sequenced sample consisted of PBMCs. CDR3 DNA: TGTGCCTGGACACGGGGAGGGGCCGGGTCGGATGGCTACACCTTC. Its protein product is CAWTRGGAGSDGYTF.